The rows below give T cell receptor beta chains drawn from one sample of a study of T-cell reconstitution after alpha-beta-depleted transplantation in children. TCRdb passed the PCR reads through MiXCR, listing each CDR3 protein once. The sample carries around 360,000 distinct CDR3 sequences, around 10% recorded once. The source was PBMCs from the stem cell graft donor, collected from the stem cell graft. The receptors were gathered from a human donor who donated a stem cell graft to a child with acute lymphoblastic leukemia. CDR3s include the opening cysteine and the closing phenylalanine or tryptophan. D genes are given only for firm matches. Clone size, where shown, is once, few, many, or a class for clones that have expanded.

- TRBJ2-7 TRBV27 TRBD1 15 TGTGCCAGCAGTTTGGCCGCCCGGACAGGGGTTGAGCAGTACTTC CASSLAARTGVEQYF
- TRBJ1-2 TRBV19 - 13 TGTGCCAGTACCCTTCGCGAACCCTATGGCTACACCTTC CASTLREPYGYTF
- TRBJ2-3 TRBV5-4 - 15 TGTGCCAGCGGGGGGATAGCGGATAGCACAGATACGCAGTATTTT CASGGIADSTDTQYF
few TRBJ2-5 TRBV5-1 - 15 TGCGCCAGCAGCTTGTTCCGCCAGGATCAAGAGACCCAGTACTTC CASSLFRQDQETQYF
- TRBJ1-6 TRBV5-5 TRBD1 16 TGTGCCAGCAGCACTGGGACAGGGGGGACTAATTCACCCCTCCACTTT CASSTGTGGTNSPLHF
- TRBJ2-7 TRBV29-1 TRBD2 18 TGCAGCGTTGAAATAGGGGTCCCGGGACTAGCGGCCTACTACGAGCAGTACTTC CSVEIGVPGLAAYYEQYF
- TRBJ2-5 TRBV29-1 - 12 TGCAGCGTAGGACAGTTCCAAGAGACCCAGTACTTC CSVGQFQETQYF
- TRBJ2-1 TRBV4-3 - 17 TGCGCCAGCAGCCAAGATACGACCTCCCGCTCCTACAATGAGCAGTTCTTC CASSQDTTSRSYNEQFF
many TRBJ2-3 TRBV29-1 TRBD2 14 TGCAGCGCCAGAGGGACGGGAGGTGCAGATACGCAGTATTTT CSARGTGGADTQYF
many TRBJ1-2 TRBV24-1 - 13 TGTGCCACCAGTGACCCAGACAGATATGGCTACACCTTC CATSDPDRYGYTF
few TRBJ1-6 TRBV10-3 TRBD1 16 TGTGCCATCAGTCGACACCGGGACAGGGGTAATTCACCCCTCCACTTT CAISRHRDRGNSPLHF
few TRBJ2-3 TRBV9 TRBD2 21 TGTGCCAGCAGCGTAGCTACCTCGAGCGGGGGACGGCTTAAGTATGCAGATACGCAGTATTTT CASSVATSSGGRLKYADTQYF
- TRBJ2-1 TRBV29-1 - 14 TGCAGCGTTGAATTGCGGGAAGCCTACAATGAGCAGTTCTTC CSVELREAYNEQFF
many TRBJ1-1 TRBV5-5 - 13 TGTGCCAGCTCGGCCGGGTTGAACACTGAAGCTTTCTTT CASSAGLNTEAFF
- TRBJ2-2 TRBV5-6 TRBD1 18 TGTGCCAGCAGGGAACTGGGACAGGTTGCCTCGAACACCGGGGAGCTGTTTTTT CASRELGQVASNTGELFF
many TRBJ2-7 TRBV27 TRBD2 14 TGTGCCAGCACCCTACTAGCGGGAGGTGGTGAGCAGTACTTC CASTLLAGGGEQYF
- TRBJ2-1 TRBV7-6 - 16 TGTGCCAGCAGCTTAGCTCGGGCGGGTCTCTACAATGAGCAGTTCTTC CASSLARAGLYNEQFF
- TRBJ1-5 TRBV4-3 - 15 TGCGCCAGCAGCCCCGACAGAATTAGCAATCAGGCCCAGCATTTT CASSPDRISNQAQHF
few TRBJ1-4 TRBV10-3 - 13 TGTGCCATCAGTGAAGGAGAGGGTGAAAAACTGTTTTTT CAISEGEGEKLFF
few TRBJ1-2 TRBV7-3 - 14 TGTGCCAGCAGCTCCCCTGACGGTCGGGGCGGCTACACCTTC CASSSPDGRGGYTF
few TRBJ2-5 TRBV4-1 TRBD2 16 TGCGCCAGCAGCCAAGCTCCTAGCGGGAGAGGAGAGACCCAGTACTTC CASSQAPSGRGETQYF
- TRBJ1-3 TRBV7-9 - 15 TGTGCCAGCAGCTTAGCGGAAAGTCCTGGAAACACCATATATTTT CASSLAESPGNTIYF
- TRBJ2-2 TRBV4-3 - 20 TGCGCCAGCAGCCAATGGGACATTGCTACCACCCCTACTTACACCGGGGAGCTGTTTTTT CASSQWDIATTPTYTGELFF
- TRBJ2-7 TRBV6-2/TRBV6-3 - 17 TGTGCCAGCAGTTACGACCACTTAAGATTCGGAGATTACGACCAGTACTTC CASSYDHLRFGDYDQYF
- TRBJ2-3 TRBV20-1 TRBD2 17 TGCAGTGCTAGAGATAGGAGCGGGAGGGATTACACAGATACGCAGTATTTT CSARDRSGRDYTDTQYF
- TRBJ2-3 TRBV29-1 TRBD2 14 TGCAGCGTTGTACTAGCGGGAGCAGCAGATACGCAGTATTTT CSVVLAGAADTQYF
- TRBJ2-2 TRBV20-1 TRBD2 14 TGCAGTGCTAGAGCCCTAGCGGTCACCGGGGAGCTGTTTTTT CSARALAVTGELFF
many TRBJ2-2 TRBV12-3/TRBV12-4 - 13 TGCGCCAGCAGCTTGAAGGGGCCGGGGGAGCTGTTTTTT CASSLKGPGELFF
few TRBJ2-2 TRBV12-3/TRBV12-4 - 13 TGTGCCAGCAGTTTATCTAGGACCGGGGAGCTGTTTTTT CASSLSRTGELFF
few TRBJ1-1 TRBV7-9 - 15 TGTGCCAGCATCAACGCGGGCGGCATGAACACTGAAGCTTTCTTT CASINAGGMNTEAFF
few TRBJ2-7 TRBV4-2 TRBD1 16 TGTGCCAGCAGCCAAGAAGCGGCGGACAGGGCGTACGAGCAGTACTTC CASSQEAADRAYEQYF
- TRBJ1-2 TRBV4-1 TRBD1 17 TGCGCCAGCAGCCAAGACAAGAGACTCCGGACAGGGGTTGGCTACACCTTC CASSQDKRLRTGVGYTF
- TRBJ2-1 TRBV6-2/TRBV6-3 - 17 TGTGCCAGCAGTTACTCACGACAGCCTCTCTCCTACAATGAGCAGTTCTTC CASSYSRQPLSYNEQFF
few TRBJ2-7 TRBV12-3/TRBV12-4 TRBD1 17 TGTGCCAGCAGTTTGATGCCGGGACAGGGGAAAAGCTACGAGCAGTACTTC CASSLMPGQGKSYEQYF
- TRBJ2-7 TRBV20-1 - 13 TGCAGTGCTAGAGCAGGGTTGGGCTACGAGCAGTACTTC CSARAGLGYEQYF